This T cell receptor (beta chain) was profiled in a study of cytomegalovirus exposure and HLA in healthy donors. The CDR3 totals 15 residues. Trimming shortened V by 6 bases and J by 0 bases, and 12 bases separated the two germline ends. Germline CDR1 and CDR2: SGHDT and YYEEEE. In the PCR, 60 Vbeta and 13 Jbeta primers were used. The repertoire was sequenced with immunoSEQ multiplex PCR; TCRdb's copy has only in-frame clones and lacks some. The sample carries tens of thousands of clones, 70% recorded once. Source material: PBMCs. This chain uses TRBV5-6 with TRBJ1-4, with unresolved D. The clonotype was recovered from a woman in her fifties or sixties in good health and CMV-seropositive. CDR3 protein: CASKSGITTNEKLFF. The CDR3 region has the DNA TGTGCCAGCAAGTCCGGGATTACAACTAATGAAAAACTGTTTTTT. Together with reference TRBV5-6 and TRBJ1-4, the CDR3 gives the full variable domain: DAGVTQSPTHLIKTRGQQVTLRCSPKSGHDTVSWYQQALGQGPQFIFQYYEEEERQRGNFPDRFSGHQFPNYSSELNVNALLLGDSALYLCASKSGITTNEKLFFGSGTQLSVL.